This T cell receptor (beta chain) was identified during a study of blood T cell repertoires in COVID-19. Study details: The United States, Italy and Spain provided the acute and convalescent COVID-19 samples.

Germline-derived CDR1 and CDR2 are SGHDT and YYEEEE. V dropped 4 bases and J dropped 8; count of bases not matched to a gene: 9. The length of the CDR3 is 14 residues. Original analysis: Reference gene primer amplification yielded estimated nucleated cell counts. The repertoire was sequenced with immunoSEQ multiplex PCR; TCRdb's copy has only in-frame clones and lacks some. V, J and clone size were drawn from that table, and D and trimming were deduced from the DNA. The sample records tens of thousands of clones, roughly 85% being singletons. Sequencing was performed on peripheral blood. This receptor was taken from a man in his sixties with active or convalescent COVID-19. V is TRBV5-6 and J is TRBJ2-1; TRBD1 agrees at 7 bases. The DNA for the CDR3 is TGTGCCAGCAGCCAATGGACAGGAAGCGATGAGCAGTTCTTC. It translates to CASSQWTGSDEQFF. Together with reference TRBV5-6 and TRBJ2-1, the CDR3 gives the full variable domain: DAGVTQSPTHLIKTRGQQVTLRCSPKSGHDTVSWYQQALGQGPQFIFQYYEEEERQRGNFPDRFSGHQFPNYSSELNVNALLLGDSALYLCASSQWTGSDEQFFGPGTRLTVL.